The TCR beta chain under discussion was sequenced for a study of tumor and adjacent non-tumor tissue in lung cancer. At the level of the study: Histology: about twelve adenocarcinoma, a couple of squamous cell carcinoma, 1 small cell lung cancer.

With 1 base removed from V and 5 bases from J, the gap between germline ends came to 12 bases. The germline V gene encodes CDR1 SGHAT and CDR2 FQNNGV. The CDR3 sequence is 14 residues long. A modified ARM-PCR protocol with three rounds of nested PCR amplified TCRbeta. Each CDR3 protein is one row after TCRdb ran MiXCR on the multiplex PCR reads. The sample contains about 80,000 distinct CDR3 sequences, 80% of which appear only once. No cell sorting was done before RNA was extracted from the tissue. The chain is built from TRBV11-2 and TRBJ2-7, with D perhaps TRBD2 (6 bases). The clonotype originates from a woman aged 50 to 60 with non-small cell lung cancer. The source material was lung tumor tissue. The CDR3 sequence is CASSLACGMHEQYF. CDR3 bases: TGTGCCAGCAGCTTAGCGTGCGGGATGCACGAGCAGTACTTC.